Below, 18 T cell receptor beta chains from the same sample are listed, as sequenced in a study of circulating CD8 cells and anti-PD-1 response in melanoma. Using approximately 14 ng of total RNA, TCR libraries were made with the QIAseq Immune Repertoire TCR panel. A single record per CDR3 protein comes from TCRdb applying MiXCR to the reads. The sample has some 520 distinct CDR3 sequences, approximately 11% seen once. From live CD3+CD8+TCRalphabeta+ cells, four PD-1 and/or TIGIT subsets were sorted. The source was CD8+ T cells from PBMCs, collected at baseline or after one month of anti-PD-1 therapy (not recorded which). These TCRs come from a human donor with melanoma.

This clonotype is termed medium-sized. V and J are TRBV27 and TRBJ1-2; TRBD1 matches 7 bases. The CDR3 is 14 residues long. The ends lost 6 bases at V and 4 bases at J; junction bases unmatched: 8. The V gene's germline CDR1 is MNHEY and CDR2 SMNVEV (reference sequence). For the CDR3, the DNA is TGTGCCAGCAGGGAACAGGGGAACCTCTATGGCTACACCTTC. Residues: CASREQGNLYGYTF.

This clonotype is judged large. This chain links TRBV7-3 with TRBJ2-1; 14 bases agree with TRBD2. The ends lost 5 bases at V and 4 bases at J; junction bases unmatched: 16. The CDR3 totals 20 residues. Germline lookup yields CDR1 SGHTA and CDR2 FQGTGA. The chain's CDR3 is CASSPGVGLAGVLTYNEQFF. Here the CDR3 DNA reads TGTGCCAGCAGCCCCGGGGTGGGACTAGCGGGGGTCTTAACGTACAATGAGCAGTTCTTC.

This clonotype rates as medium-sized. The chain uses TRBV2 and TRBJ2-7; perhaps D is TRBD1 or TRBD2 (5 bases each). This CDR3 contains 12 residues. Germline assignment: CDR1 SNHLY and CDR2 FYNNEI. V lost 6 bases, J lost 6 bases, and 12 bases lay in between. Here the CDR3 DNA reads TGTGCCAGCAGCCCGGGGCCCCTCGAGCAGTACTTC. This translates into CASSPGPLEQYF.

This clonotype is labeled as medium-sized. The chain employs TRBV6-5 and TRBJ2-7, with TRBD1 matching over 10 bases. The CDR3 extends over 13 amino acids. J lost 3 bases, V lost 7 bases, and 3 bases had no gene match. Germline-derived CDR1 and CDR2 are MNHEY and SVGAGI. CDR3: CASTGTGVYEQYF. In DNA form, the CDR3 reads TGTGCCAGCACCGGGACAGGGGTCTACGAGCAGTACTTC.

This clonotype ranks as medium-sized. The genes are TRBV7-8 and TRBJ1-1, with 7 bases matching TRBD1. CDR3 length: 14 amino acids. V lost 7 bases to trimming and J lost 9 bases; unmatched junction nucleotides: 14. Germline V lookup: CDR1 SGHVS, CDR2 FQNEAQ. The CDR3 coding sequence is TGTGCCAGCATACTAGGGGGCCTGGGTACTAAAGCTTTCTTT. Encoded protein: CASILGGLGTKAFF. Using reference TRBV7-8 and TRBJ1-1 for the parts outside the CDR3, the full variable domain is GAGVSQSPRYKVAKRGQDVALRCDPISGHVSLFWYQQALGQGPEFLTYFQNEAQLDKSGLPSDRFFAERPEGSVSTLKIQRTQQEDSAVYLCASILGGLGTKAFFGQGTRLTVV.

In this sample, this clonotype is medium-sized. The J gene is TRBJ2-3, the V gene TRBV5-6, with 10 nucleotides matching TRBD1. After removal of 5 bases from V and 3 bases from J, the junction contained 6 bases not matched to a gene. The CDR3 is 15 residues long. CDR1 and CDR2 (germline): SGHDT, YYEEEE. The CDR3 coding sequence is TGTGCCAGCAGTTACGGGACAGGGGCGACAGATACGCAGTATTTT. Its translation: CASSYGTGATDTQYF.

By share of the sample, this clonotype is medium-sized. The chain combines TRBV18 with TRBJ1-2; TRBD1 matches 8 bases. The germline gives CDR1 KGHSH, CDR2 LQKENI. This CDR3 is 15 amino acids long. V lost 3 bases to trimming and J lost 4 bases; unmatched junction nucleotides: 7. Here the CDR3 reads CASSPRTGNFYGYTF. The CDR3 DNA follows: TGTGCCAGCTCACCCCGGACAGGGAACTTCTATGGCTACACCTTC.

The V and J genes are TRBV28 and TRBJ1-2; 7 positions agree with TRBD1. CDR1 is MDHEN, CDR2 SYDVKM, per germline. This CDR3 has 16 residues. V was clipped by 10 bases and J by 4 bases; unmatched bases: 18. CDR3 in DNA: TGTGCCACCCACTCTCCGCGGGACAGTGCCTTCTATGGCTACACCTTC. It yields the protein CATHSPRDSAFYGYTF.

A remark on this clonotype: A much more abundant neighbour one base away suggests this may be a read error. This CDR3 reads CASSSLNRGENTEASF. The CDR3, as DNA: TGTGCCAGCAGCTCCCTGAACAGGGGGGAGAACACTGAAGCTTCCTTT. This chain connects TRBV7-3 to TRBJ1-1; 8 bases align to TRBD1. Germline assignment: CDR1 SGHTA and CDR2 FQGTGA. CDR3 size: 16 residues.

In its sample, this clonotype ranks as medium-sized (0.01 to 0.1%). The chain has TRBV20-1 and TRBJ2-7; 11 bases fit TRBD2. Trimming cost V 1 base and J 3 bases; bases outside gene matches: 5. Germline CDR1 is DFQATT and CDR2 is SNEGSKA (reference sequence). The CDR3 extends over 15 amino acids. The CDR3 spells CSARAVGTSGYEQYF. CDR3 coding DNA: TGCAGTGCTAGAGCGGTGGGGACTAGCGGCTACGAGCAGTACTTC.

In its sample, this clonotype ranks as large. The rearrangement joins TRBV19 to TRBJ2-1, with 9 bases lining up with TRBD2. From germline, CDR1 is LNHDA and CDR2 SQIVND (reference sequence). V was clipped by 0 bases and J by 7 bases; unmatched bases: 4. The CDR3 spans 15 residues. The CDR3 bases are TGTGCCAGTAGTATAGATAGCGGGAGTCTGAATGAGCAGTTCTTC. Translation gives CASSIDSGSLNEQFF.

By sample fraction, this clonotype is medium-sized. The genes are TRBV2 and TRBJ1-3; the match to TRBD1 covers 9 bases. The CDR3 totals 13 residues. Trimming cost V 10 bases and J 4 bases; bases outside gene matches: 5. CDR1 is SNHLY and CDR2 is FYNNEI in the germline V gene. The CDR3 loop reads CATRQGVGNTIYF. CDR3 nucleotide sequence: TGTGCCACCCGACAGGGGGTCGGAAACACCATATATTTT.

This clonotype is classed as medium-sized (0.01 to 0.1%). The chain is built from TRBV12-3 or TRBV12-4 and TRBJ1-1; possibly TRBD1 for D (6 bases). This CDR3 has 13 residues. V gave up 6 bases and J gave up 7 bases, with 15 bases separating them. CDR3 amino acids: CASSFSNRDEAFF. The DNA for the CDR3 is TGTGCCAGCAGCTTCTCCAACAGGGATGAAGCTTTCTTT.

On this clonotype: Since a much larger clone is just one base distant, this may be a read error. V gene TRBV18 combines with J gene TRBJ2-7; 11 nucleotides agree with TRBD2. Germline V gives CDR1 KGHSH, CDR2 LQKENI. With 3 bases clipped from V and 3 bases from J, the junction kept 10 bases outside the gene matches. The CDR3 sequence is 17 residues long. The CDR3 sequence is CASSPWTSGPRFYEQYF. The CDR3 coding sequence is TGTGCCAGCTCACCCTGGACTAGCGGGCCCCGATTCTACGAGCAGTACTTC.

Within the sample, this clonotype is large. The rearrangement links TRBV28 to TRBJ1-1; a possible D gene is TRBD1 (5 bases). Germline V gene lookup returns CDR1 MDHEN and CDR2 SYDVKM. V shed 2 bases and J shed 10 bases, with 14 bases lying between them. The length of the CDR3 is 13 residues. CDR3 sequence reads: CASSLAPEGRAFF. For the CDR3, the DNA is TGTGCCAGCAGTTTAGCCCCAGAGGGGAGAGCTTTCTTT. Drawing the rest from reference TRBV28 and TRBJ1-1, the complete variable domain is DVKVTQSSRYLVKRTGEKVFLECVQDMDHENMFWYRQDPGLGLRLIYFSYDVKMKEKGDIPEGYSVSREKKERFSLILESASTNQTSMYLCASSLAPEGRAFFGQGTRLTVV.

This clonotype is classed as medium-sized. The chain has TRBV2 and TRBJ2-3, with D possibly TRBD2 on 6 matching bases. The germline CDR1 and CDR2 sequences are SNHLY and FYNNEI. The V end lost 2 bases, the J end lost 5 bases, and 17 bases lay between the germline ends. The CDR3 has 16 amino acids. The chain's CDR3 is CASSERAGISLDTQYF. The CDR3 bases are TGTGCCAGCAGTGAAAGGGCGGGGATATCCCTAGATACGCAGTATTTT.

In the case of this clonotype: The likely explanation is a read error, given a far larger clone one base away. J is TRBJ2-7 and V is TRBV28; no clear D. Germline V gene lookup returns CDR1 MDHEN and CDR2 SYDVKM. This CDR3 has 14 residues. CDR3 residues: CASSYGRKPYGQYF. DNA of the CDR3: TGTGCCAGCAGTTATGGCAGGAAACCTTACGGGCAGTACTTC. The whole variable domain, filled in from reference TRBV28 and TRBJ2-7, reads DVKVTQSSRYLVKRTGEKVFLECVQDMDHENMFWYRQDPGLGLRLIYFSYDVKMKEKGDIPEGYSVSREKKERFSLILESASTNQTSMYLCASSYGRKPYGQYFGPGTRLTVT.

This clonotype counts as large. This chain uses TRBV6-6 with TRBJ1-6; perhaps TRBD1 as D (6 bases). Germline V CDR1 and CDR2: MNHNY, SVGAGI (reference sequence). Trimming shortened V by 10 bases and J by 4 bases, and 17 bases separated the two germline ends. This CDR3 spans 15 amino acids. CDR3 bases: TGTGCCACCGACCTCTCCGGACAGTATAATTCACCCCTCCACTTT. This codes for CATDLSGQYNSPLHF.